This TCR beta chain was identified during a study of CD8 T cells in ankylosing spondylitis. The study's findings and limits: Typical of ankylosing spondylitis blood, it appeared, was a TCR beta motif of several highly homologous variants. Researchers report that disease-linked clones proved CD8+ and relatively rare in peripheral blood. Significantly higher representation of disease-linked clones was reported for matched ankylosing spondylitis synovial fluid.

Quantitative 5'-RACE was performed with molecular barcodes, and it yielded the TCR beta libraries. Each CDR3 protein is one row after TCRdb ran MiXCR on the 5' RACE reads. Here the sample spans a few hundred thousand distinct CDR3 sequences, approximately 8.2% being singletons. Ten or more counts support this clonotype. Antigen specificity is unknown. Deletions cut 5 bases from V and 0 bases from J, with 9 bases between. The CDR3 is 14 amino acids. The germline CDR1 and CDR2 sequences are SEHNR and FQNEAQ (reference sequence). The specimen was blood, either unsorted or a sorted T cell fraction (not recorded which). This chain uses TRBV7-9 with TRBJ2-3; D is perhaps TRBD1 (5 bases). The clonotype was recovered from a male donor with ankylosing spondylitis. In DNA form, the CDR3 reads TGTGCCAGCAGCCCGACAGCGAGCACAGATACGCAGTATTTT. Its protein is CASSPTASTDTQYF.